This T cell receptor beta chain is drawn from a study of post-analysis software for immune sequencing data. Study in general: Disease trajectories encompassed relapsing-remitting, secondary progressive and progressive-relapsing multiple sclerosis. Study-wide points: Samples sharing a preparation batch grouped tightly together when assessed by F measure. Multiple sclerosis patients had significantly lower normalized Chao1 diversity than controls. TRBV5-6, TRBV5-1 and TRBV20-1 were among several TRBV segments more frequent in patients than controls.

TCR beta libraries were prepared from cDNA with unique molecular identifiers. TCRdb ran MiXCR on the PCR reads and lists one entry per CDR3 protein. The table records approximately 660,000 distinct CDR3 sequences, approximately 59% of them present only once. The germline CDR1 and CDR2 sequences are GTSNPN and SVGIG (reference sequence). The CDR3 has 12 residues. V lost 6 bases to trimming and J lost 9 bases; unmatched junction nucleotides: 5. Turning to this clonotype: Its cognate antigen is unknown.

V and J are TRBV30 and TRBJ2-1; 10 nucleotides align to TRBD1. The origin of this receptor is a girl aged 2 to 9 with multiple sclerosis. The sequencing input was blood. This CDR3 is CACTDRGSEQFF. For the CDR3, the DNA is TGTGCCTGCACGGACAGGGGGAGTGAGCAGTTCTTC.